Listed below are T cell receptor beta chains from one sample, sequenced in a study of blood T cell repertoires in COVID-19. Here immunoSEQ multiplex PCR was the method, and the copy in TCRdb shows in-frame clones only, minus some. This table has about 670,000 clones, approximately 90% appearing once. Sequencing input: peripheral blood. These receptors originate from a woman younger than 35 with acute or convalescent COVID-19. Each CDR3 is given with its conserved first and last residue. The D gene is left open where the match is weak.

V	J	D	DNA	CDR3
TRBV4-3	TRBJ1-1	-	TGCGCCAGCAGCCGCCGACCTGACACAATTCTTGAAGCTTTCTTT	CASSRRPDTILEAFF
TRBV4-1	TRBJ1-2	-	TGCGCCAGCAGCCAAGTTGCGGGGGTAAACTATGGCTACACCTTC	CASSQVAGVNYGYTF
TRBV9	TRBJ2-5	TRBD2	TGTGCCAGCAGCTCAACCGGGACTAGCAGAGAGACCCAGTACTTC	CASSSTGTSRETQYF
TRBV27	TRBJ2-7	TRBD1	TGTGCCAGCAGTCAAACAGGGGGGACCTACGAGCAGTACTTC	CASSQTGGTYEQYF
TRBV4-2	TRBJ2-7	-	TGTGCCAGCAGCCAAACTACCTCGAGCTCCTACGAGCAGTACTTC	CASSQTTSSSYEQYF
TRBV30	TRBJ2-5	TRBD2	TGTGCCTGGAGACTAGCGGGGGAAGAGACCCAGTACTTC	CAWRLAGEETQYF
TRBV5-5	TRBJ2-3	-	TGTGCCAGCAGCTTGCAGGGCTCGGGAGATACGCAGTATTTT	CASSLQGSGDTQYF
TRBV10-3	TRBJ2-3	TRBD2	TGTGCCATCAGCCCCCGGCGGGGGGGTAGAGATACGCAGTATTTT	CAISPRRGGRDTQYF
TRBV24-1	TRBJ1-1	-	TGTGCCACCAGTGACCCAGGGGTAGGGACTGAAGCTTTCTTT	CATSDPGVGTEAFF
TRBV5-4	TRBJ2-1	TRBD2	TGTGCCAGCAGCAAAAGCGGGGGGCTTTCCTACAATGAGCAGTTCTTC	CASSKSGGLSYNEQFF
TRBV7-9	TRBJ1-4	-	TGTGCCAGCAGCACGGTGCTAGATAATGAAAAACTGTTTTTT	CASSTVLDNEKLFF